This entry lists 17 T cell receptor beta chains sequenced from one sample in a study of human T cells and chemical hapten exposure. Time point noted: pre-sensitization, week 0. The treatment was: therapeutic diphenylcyclopropenone sensitization with weekly scalp DPC. Each CDR3 protein gets one entry after TCRdb re-called the RACE reads with MiXCR. The sample records about 120,000 distinct CDR3 sequences, roughly 14% being singletons. The sequences come from whole blood, collected in connection with sensitization to the hapten diphenylcyclopropenone (DPC). These receptors were collected from a woman aged 18 to 35 with alopecia areata. Some clones in this sample may be carry-over from other donors' samples.

This clonotype was seen a few times. V is TRBV29-1 and J is TRBJ2-5; possible D gene TRBD2, 5 bases. The germline CDR1 and CDR2 sequences are SQVTM and ANQGSEA. Trimming removed 4 bases from V and 4 bases from J, with 7 bases in between. CDR3 length: 11 residues. The DNA of the CDR3 is TGCAGCGTTGCCGGGGTAGAGACCCAGTACTTC. It specifies CSVAGVETQYF.

This clonotype came up many times. This chain uses TRBV9 with TRBJ1-1; unclear D gene. CDR1 and CDR2 (germline): SGDLS, YYNGEE. There are 14 residues in the CDR3. V dropped 4 bases and J dropped 3 bases, with 13 bases sitting between them. The CDR3 nucleotides read TGTGCCAGCAGCCCCACGAGCTGGGACACTGAAGCTTTCTTT. It encodes CASSPTSWDTEAFF.

This clonotype was recorded a few times. The chain recombines TRBV27 with TRBJ1-4; TRBD1 aligns across 8 bases. Per germline, CDR1 MNHEY and CDR2 SMNVEV (reference sequence). CDR3 length: 15 residues. V shed 5 bases and J 8 bases; nucleotides not matched to a gene: 10. DNA of the CDR3: TGTGCCAGCAGTACCAACAGGGGGTTGAAGGAAAAACTGTTTTTT. Its protein product is CASSTNRGLKEKLFF.

In its sample, this clonotype was seen a few times. CDR3 sequence: CASSQSGVRYEQYF. The CDR3 DNA sequence: TGTGCCAGCAGCCAGAGCGGGGTTCGCTACGAGCAGTACTTC. The chain is built from TRBV11-1 and TRBJ2-7; 7 bases align to TRBD2. The CDR3 is 14 residues long. The V segment lost 5 bases and the J segment 3 bases; nucleotides outside the gene matches: 7. CDR1 SGHAT and CDR2 FQDESV come from the germline V gene (reference sequence).

The chain combines TRBV6-2 or TRBV6-3 with TRBJ1-1, with 11 nucleotides matching TRBD1. V shed 0 bases and J 7 bases; nucleotides not matched to a gene: 4. CDR1 and CDR2 (germline): MNHEY, SVGEGT. The CDR3 has 15 residues. The CDR3 loop reads CASSYSWTGGIEAFF. The CDR3 nucleotides read TGTGCCAGCAGTTACTCCTGGACAGGGGGCATTGAAGCTTTCTTT.

This clonotype was seen more than once but under ten times. The chain joins TRBV5-1 to TRBJ2-5; no reliable D call. V lost 3 bases, J lost 4 bases, and 13 bases lay in between. CDR3 size: 14 residues. The V gene's germline CDR1 is SGHRS and CDR2 YFSETQ. The DNA of the CDR3 is TGCGCCAGCAGCTCCCCTGGGCGCGGAGAGACCCAGTACTTC. Its protein product is CASSSPGRGETQYF.

This clonotype was seen a handful of times. Mismatch with germline at one junction end may stem from a read error. V usage is TRBV7-9 and J usage is TRBJ2-7; the D is unclear. The CDR3 is 11 residues long. CDR1 and CDR2 (germline): SEHNR, FQNEAQ (reference sequence). CDR3 loop: CASSPVYGQYF. Written as DNA, the CDR3 is TGTGCCAGCAGCCCTGTCTACGGGCAGTACTTC.

In its sample, this clonotype was seen many times. This rearrangement joins TRBV11-2 to TRBJ2-5; D uncertain. The germline V gene encodes CDR1 SGHAT and CDR2 FQNNGV. Trimming pared 5 bases from V and 2 bases from J, leaving 9 bases between. This CDR3 contains 13 residues. CDR3 nucleotides: TGTGCCAGCAGCCTTAGTCCTCAAGAGACCCAGTACTTC. Its protein product is CASSLSPQETQYF.

V is TRBV7-3 and J is TRBJ2-1; a possible D gene is TRBD2 (5 bases). The V end lost 3 bases, the J end lost 0 bases, and 9 bases lay between the germline ends. CDR3 length: 15 amino acids. Germline loops: CDR1 SGHTA, CDR2 FQGTGA. CDR3 sequence (DNA): TGTGCCAGCAGCTTTCGGCTAGCCTCCTACAATGAGCAGTTCTTC. It encodes CASSFRLASYNEQFF.

This clonotype was recorded many times. The chain is built from TRBV20-1 and TRBJ2-2, with 8 bases that match TRBD1. Unmatched junction bases numbered 10, after V lost 6 bases and J lost 7 bases. The germline V gene encodes CDR1 DFQATT and CDR2 SNEGSKA (reference sequence). The CDR3 length is 14 residues. CDR3 region: CSARTGIFGGELFF. The CDR3, as DNA: TGCAGTGCGCGGACAGGGATCTTTGGCGGGGAGCTGTTTTTT.

The sample holds a few counts of this clonotype. The rearrangement joins TRBV4-3 to TRBJ1-2; 7 bases map to TRBD1. CDR1 and CDR2 from the germline V gene are LGHNA and YSLEER. This CDR3 has 16 amino acids. Unmatched junction bases numbered 10, after V lost 1 base and J lost 5 bases. The CDR3, as DNA: TGCGCCAGCAGCCAAGTGAAGGGAGGGGGCGCTTATGGCTACACCTTC. This translates into CASSQVKGGGAYGYTF.

This clonotype has just a few counts. This chain links TRBV11-2 with TRBJ2-2, with 11 bases aligning to TRBD2. After removal of 5 bases from V and 1 base from J, the junction contained 9 bases not matched to a gene. In germline, CDR1 is SGHAT, CDR2 FQNNGV. The CDR3 runs 18 residues. Written as DNA, the CDR3 is TGTGCCAGCAGCCAGGTTAGACTAGCGGGGATGAACACCGGGGAGCTGTTTTTT. It is translated as CASSQVRLAGMNTGELFF.

This clonotype appeared many times. This CDR3 reads CASSFGGGSYEQYF. As DNA, the CDR3 is TGTGCCAGCAGCTTTGGGGGCGGAAGCTACGAGCAGTACTTC. The V call is TRBV25-1, the J call TRBJ2-7; TRBD1 might be the D (6 bases). The CDR3 is 14 residues long. CDR1 is MGHDK, CDR2 SYGVNS, per germline. V lost 6 bases and J 3 bases, leaving 15 bases between the germline ends.

The J gene is TRBJ2-3, the V gene TRBV30; D unresolved. Germline CDR1 reads GTSNPN; CDR2 reads SVGIG (reference sequence). This CDR3 region has 12 residues. The V gene lost 3 bases and the J gene lost 1 base, with 5 bases spanning the gap. CDR3: CAWRPGTDTQYF. The DNA for the CDR3 is TGTGCCTGGAGACCAGGCACAGATACGCAGTATTTT.

This clonotype was detected many times. V and J are TRBV7-9 and TRBJ2-3; 9 bases match TRBD1. Germline loops: CDR1 SEHNR, CDR2 FQNEAQ (reference sequence). The CDR3 spans 15 residues. The J segment lost 0 bases and the V segment lost 5 bases, leaving 3 bases of the junction unmatched. Here the CDR3 DNA reads TGTGCCAGCAGCGAAACAGGGGGCAGCACAGATACGCAGTATTTT. This codes for CASSETGGSTDTQYF.

In this sample, this clonotype turned up a few times. The chain couples TRBV4-1 to TRBJ2-7; D may correspond to TRBD1 or TRBD2 (6 bases each). The V gene's germline CDR1 is MGHRA and CDR2 YSYEKL. With 3 bases removed from V and 6 bases from J, the gap between germline ends came to 18 bases. The CDR3 loop spans 15 amino acids. CDR3 in DNA: TGCGCCAGCAGCCATTTCGGGGGCCGGGGATCCGAGCAGTACTTC. Protein sequence: CASSHFGGRGSEQYF.

This clonotype has more than one count but fewer than ten. This chain connects TRBV7-2 to TRBJ1-5; TRBD1 matches at 7 bases. Trimming took 4 bases from V and 0 from J; bases not matched to a gene: 3. This CDR3 is 15 amino acids long. Looked up from germline, CDR1 is SGHTA and CDR2 is FQGNSA. Written as DNA, the CDR3 is TGTGCCAGCAGCTCTCAGGGGGATAGCAATCAGCCCCAGCATTTT. Its protein product is CASSSQGDSNQPQHF.